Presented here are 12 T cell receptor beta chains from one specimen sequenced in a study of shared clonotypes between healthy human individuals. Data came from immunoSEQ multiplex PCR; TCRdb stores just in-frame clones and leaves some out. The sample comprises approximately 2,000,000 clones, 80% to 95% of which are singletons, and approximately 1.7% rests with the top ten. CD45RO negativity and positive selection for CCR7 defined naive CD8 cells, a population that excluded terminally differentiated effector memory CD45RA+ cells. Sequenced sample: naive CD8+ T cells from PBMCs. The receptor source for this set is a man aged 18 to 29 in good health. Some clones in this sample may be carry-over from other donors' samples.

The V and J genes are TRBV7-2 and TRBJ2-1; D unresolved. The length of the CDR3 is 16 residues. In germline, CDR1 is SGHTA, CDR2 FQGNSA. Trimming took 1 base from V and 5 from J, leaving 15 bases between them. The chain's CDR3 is CASSLGWWPPDNEQFF. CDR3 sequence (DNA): TGTGCCAGCAGCTTAGGATGGTGGCCACCGGACAATGAGCAGTTCTTC.

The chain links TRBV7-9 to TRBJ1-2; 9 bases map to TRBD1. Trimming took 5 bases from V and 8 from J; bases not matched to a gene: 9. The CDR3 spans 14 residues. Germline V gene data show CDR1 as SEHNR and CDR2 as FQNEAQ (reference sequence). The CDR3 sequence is CASSRRTGEEGYTF. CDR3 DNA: TGTGCCAGCAGCCGCCGGACAGGGGAGGAGGGCTACACCTTC.

CDR3 sequence reads: CASHARDSGSHEQYF. DNA of the CDR3: TGTGCCAGCCACGCCCGGGACTCGGGGTCTCACGAGCAGTACTTC. The rearrangement uses TRBV5-4 and TRBJ2-7; D may be TRBD2 (6 bases). V lost 7 bases and J lost 5, with 22 bases in between. This CDR3 region has 15 residues. Germline values: CDR1 SGHNT, CDR2 YYREEE (reference sequence). Variable domain in full (rest from reference TRBV5-4 and TRBJ2-7): ETGVTQSPTHLIKTRGQQVTLRCSSQSGHNTVSWYQQALGQGPQFIFQYYREEENGRGNFPPRFSGLQFPNYSSELNVNALELDDSALYLCASHARDSGSHEQYFGPGTRLTVT.

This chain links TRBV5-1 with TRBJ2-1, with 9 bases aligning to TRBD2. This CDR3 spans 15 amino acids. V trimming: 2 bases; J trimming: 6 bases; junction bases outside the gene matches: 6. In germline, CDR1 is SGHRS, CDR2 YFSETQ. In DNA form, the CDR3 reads TGCGCCAGCAGCTTCGTAGCGGGAGAAGTCAATGAGCAGTTCTTC. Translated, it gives CASSFVAGEVNEQFF.

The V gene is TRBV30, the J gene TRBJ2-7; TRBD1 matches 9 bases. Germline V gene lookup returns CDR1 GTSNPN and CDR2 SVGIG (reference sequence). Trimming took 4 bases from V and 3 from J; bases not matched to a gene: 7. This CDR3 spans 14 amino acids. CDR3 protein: CAWTRTGEIYEQYF. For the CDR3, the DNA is TGTGCCTGGACTCGGACAGGGGAGATCTACGAGCAGTACTTC.

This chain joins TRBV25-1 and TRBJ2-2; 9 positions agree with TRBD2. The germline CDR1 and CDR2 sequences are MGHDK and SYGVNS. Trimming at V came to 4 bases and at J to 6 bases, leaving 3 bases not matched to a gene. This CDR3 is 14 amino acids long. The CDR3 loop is CASSGREGAGELFF. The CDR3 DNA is TGTGCCAGCAGTGGGCGGGAGGGGGCCGGGGAGCTGTTTTTT.

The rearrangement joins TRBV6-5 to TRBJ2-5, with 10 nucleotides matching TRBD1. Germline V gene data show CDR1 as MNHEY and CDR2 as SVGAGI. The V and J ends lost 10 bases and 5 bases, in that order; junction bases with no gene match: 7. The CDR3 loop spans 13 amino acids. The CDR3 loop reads CATSDRGEETQYF. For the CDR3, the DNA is TGTGCCACTTCGGACAGGGGGGAGGAGACCCAGTACTTC.

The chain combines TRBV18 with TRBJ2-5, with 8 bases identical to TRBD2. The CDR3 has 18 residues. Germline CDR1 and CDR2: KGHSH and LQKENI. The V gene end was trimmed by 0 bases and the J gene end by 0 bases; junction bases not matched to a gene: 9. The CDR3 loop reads CASSPPKLAGKYQETQYF. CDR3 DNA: TGTGCCAGCTCACCACCGAAATTAGCGGGGAAGTACCAAGAGACCCAGTACTTC.

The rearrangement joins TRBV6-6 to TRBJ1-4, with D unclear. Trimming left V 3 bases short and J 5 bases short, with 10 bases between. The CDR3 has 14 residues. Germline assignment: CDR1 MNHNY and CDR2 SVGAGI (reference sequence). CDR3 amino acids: CASSYLEINEKLFF. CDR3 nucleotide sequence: TGTGCCAGCAGTTATCTAGAGATAAATGAAAAACTGTTTTTT.

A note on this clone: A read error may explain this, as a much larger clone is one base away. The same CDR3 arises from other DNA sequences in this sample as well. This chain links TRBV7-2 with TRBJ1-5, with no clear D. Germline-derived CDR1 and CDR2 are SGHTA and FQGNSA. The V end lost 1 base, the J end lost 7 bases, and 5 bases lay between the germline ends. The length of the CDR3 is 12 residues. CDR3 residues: CASSLGGQPQHF. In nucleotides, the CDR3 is TGTGCCAGCAGCTTAGGTGGGCAGCCCCAGCATTTT.

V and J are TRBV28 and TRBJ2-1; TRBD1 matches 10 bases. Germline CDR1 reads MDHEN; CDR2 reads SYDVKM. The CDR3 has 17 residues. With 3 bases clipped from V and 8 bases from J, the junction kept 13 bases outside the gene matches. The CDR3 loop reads CASSFSRDRGSNDEQFF. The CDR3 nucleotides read TGTGCCAGCAGTTTTTCTCGGGACAGGGGATCTAATGATGAGCAGTTCTTC.

In DNA, the CDR3 is TGTGCCAGCAAATCGGCAGGGGCGCGAGGCTACACCTTC. The encoded protein is CASKSAGARGYTF. The chain recombines TRBV7-9 with TRBJ1-2, with TRBD1 as a possible D gene (6 bases). CDR1 is SEHNR, CDR2 FQNEAQ, per germline (reference sequence). Deletions cut 7 bases from V and 8 bases from J, with 17 bases between. CDR3 length: 13 amino acids.